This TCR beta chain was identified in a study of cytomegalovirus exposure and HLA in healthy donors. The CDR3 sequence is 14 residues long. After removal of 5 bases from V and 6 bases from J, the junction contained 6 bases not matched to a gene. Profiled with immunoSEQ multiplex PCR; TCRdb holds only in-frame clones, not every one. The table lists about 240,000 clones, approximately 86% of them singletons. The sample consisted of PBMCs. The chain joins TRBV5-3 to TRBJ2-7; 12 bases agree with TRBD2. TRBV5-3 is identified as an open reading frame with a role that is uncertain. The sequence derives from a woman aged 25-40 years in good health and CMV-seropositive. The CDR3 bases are TGTGCCAGAAGGTCGACTAGCGGGAGCTCCGAGCAGTACTTC. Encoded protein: CARRSTSGSSEQYF.